This paragraph covers one T cell receptor (beta chain) sequence. What it binds is unknown. Treatment given: some 20 received Ad26.COV2.S at low or high dose, single or two shots; a few received placebo; per-sample allocation not given. Sample collection was performed on day 63 after the first vaccine or placebo injection. The sample belongs to a study of Ad26.COV2.S vaccination and SARS-CoV-2 variants. Overall study findings and caveats: TCR breadth and depth estimates may have understated total T cell responses.

Trimming pared 3 bases from V and 0 bases from J, leaving 11 bases between. The germline V gene encodes CDR1 MNHEY and CDR2 SVGAGI. The CDR3 covers 15 residues. The table came from immunoSEQ multiplex PCR; TCRdb's copy has only in-frame clones and leaves some out. The table records 350,000 to 400,000 clones, more than 85% of them present only once. Sequencing was performed on peripheral blood, taken in a trial of Ad26.COV2.S vaccine versus placebo. The chain combines TRBV6-5 with TRBJ1-1, with D possibly TRBD1 on 6 matching bases. The clonotype comes from a person between 18 and 65 years old who received the Ad26.COV2.S COVID-19 vaccine or a placebo. Written as DNA, the CDR3 is TGTGCCAGCAGTTATCGGGGGGGCCTGAACACTGAAGCTTTCTTT. It codes for CASSYRGGLNTEAFF.